Below are 12 T cell receptor beta chains sequenced from a single sample in a study of blood T cell repertoires in COVID-19 (dated by TCRdb to 2020 to 2022). The library was produced with the immunoSEQ multiplex PCR assay. Not all clones reach the TCRdb copy of this immuneACCESS table, which keeps in-frame sequences only. Checked studies attribute under half of the gap to unresolved V genes and leave the rest unexplained. Here the sample has approximately 300,000 clones; more than 75% occur a single time. Of the sample, roughly 4% is held by the ten largest clones. Sequences were obtained from PBMCs or T cells enriched from blood (not recorded which). Receptors originate from a man aged 30-40 years who had recovered from COVID-19.

This clone was observed once. The V call is TRBV18, the J call TRBJ2-2; D is possibly TRBD1 (6 bases). Trimming left V 2 bases short and J 5 bases short, with 12 bases between. Germline lookup yields CDR1 KGHSH and CDR2 LQKENI. The CDR3 consists of 15 residues. The CDR3 nucleotides read TGTGCCAGCTCACCAGCGGCAGGGGCTACCGGGGAGCTGTTTTTT. It codes for CASSPAAGATGELFF.

V gene TRBV19 combines with J gene TRBJ2-1; 7 nucleotides match TRBD1. Trimming removed 10 bases from V and 8 bases from J; junction bases left unmatched: 14. Germline CDR1 reads LNHDA; CDR2 reads SQIVND (reference sequence). The CDR3 covers 14 residues. The CDR3 region has the DNA TGTGCCACCAGACAGGGCCAGGGCAACCATGAGCAGTTCTTC. Its translation is CATRQGQGNHEQFF.

J is TRBJ1-3 and V is TRBV5-1; D perhaps matches TRBD1 (5 bases). Germline assignment: CDR1 SGHRS and CDR2 YFSETQ. V was clipped by 0 bases and J by 3 bases, with 10 bases between them. This CDR3 is 15 amino acids long. DNA for the CDR3: TGCGCCAGCAGCTTGGACAGGACGTTTGGAAACACCATATATTTT. This codes for CASSLDRTFGNTIYF.

The chain recombines TRBV27 with TRBJ1-2, with D possibly TRBD1 on 6 matching bases. The germline V gene has CDR1 MNHEY and CDR2 SMNVEV (reference sequence). V lost 1 base and J lost 4, with 10 bases in between. This CDR3 contains 14 residues. CDR3 in DNA: TGTGCCAGCAGTTTATACAGGGACGGCTATGGCTACACCTTC. Translation: CASSLYRDGYGYTF.

The chain recombines TRBV9 with TRBJ2-3; maybe TRBD2 (6 bases). CDR3 length: 16 amino acids. Trimming removed 0 bases at V and 1 base at J, with 12 bases between. CDR1 and CDR2 from the germline V gene are SGDLS and YYNGEE. The CDR3 DNA sequence: TGTGCCAGCAGCGTAGAAGGGTTAGCGGGCACAGATACGCAGTATTTT. Translated, it gives CASSVEGLAGTDTQYF.

This clone has just a few counts. The chain has TRBV3-1 (or the pseudogene TRBV3-2) and TRBJ1-4; D is uncertain. The V and J ends lost 2 bases and 4 bases respectively, with 8 bases between them. This CDR3 has 14 residues. Germline lookup yields CDR1 LGHDT and CDR2 YNNKEL (reference sequence). CDR3 protein: CASSQRAFNEKLFF. Here the CDR3 DNA reads TGTGCCAGCAGCCAAAGAGCATTTAATGAAAAACTGTTTTTT.

This clone has more than one count but fewer than ten. The gene calls are TRBV9 and TRBJ2-2, with D hard to call. Per the germline V gene, CDR1 is SGDLS and CDR2 is YYNGEE. The V and J ends lost 4 bases and 6 bases respectively, with 10 bases between them. The CDR3 runs to 13 residues. The CDR3 DNA follows: TGTGCCAGCAGCCTCCCAGGTGCCGGGGAGCTGTTTTTT. This gives the protein CASSLPGAGELFF. Variable domain in full (rest from reference TRBV9 and TRBJ2-2): DSGVTQTPKHLITATGQRVTLRCSPRSGDLSVYWYQQSLDQGLQFLIQYYNGEERAKGNILERFSAQQFPDLHSELNLSSLELGDSALYFCASSLPGAGELFFGEGSRLTVL.

V and J are TRBV6-5 and TRBJ2-3; 7 bases map to TRBD1. J was trimmed by 0 bases and V by 2 bases; bases with no gene match: 5. Germline V gene lookup returns CDR1 MNHEY and CDR2 SVGAGI. The CDR3 is 16 amino acids. CDR3 sequence reads: CASSYDRVGSTDTQYF. As DNA, the CDR3 is TGTGCCAGCAGTTACGACAGGGTGGGGAGCACAGATACGCAGTATTTT.

The V and J genes are TRBV10-2 and TRBJ1-3; D gene unclear. The CDR3 contains 13 residues. Trimming took 6 bases from V and 4 from J, leaving 10 bases between them. The germline CDR1 and CDR2 sequences are WSHSY and SAAADI. The CDR3 DNA reads as TGCGCCAGCAGCCTCTCGTCCGGAAACACCATATATTTT. It yields the protein CASSLSSGNTIYF.

This chain connects TRBV18 to TRBJ1-2; 8 bases line up with TRBD1. The CDR3 is made up of 13 amino acids. Germline trimming cut 5 bases from V and 4 bases from J; bases unmatched to any gene: 3. Germline assignment: CDR1 KGHSH and CDR2 LQKENI. DNA of the CDR3: TGTGCCAGCTCAGTGGACAGGGTCTATGGCTACACCTTC. Translating it yields CASSVDRVYGYTF.

The chain combines TRBV11-1 with TRBJ2-5; possible D gene TRBD1, 6 bases. Germline V gene sequence: CDR1 SGHAT, CDR2 FQDESV (reference sequence). CDR3 length: 14 amino acids. The V and J ends lost 5 bases and 6 bases respectively, with 16 bases between them. The CDR3 region is CASSGTRGEKTQYF. In DNA form, the CDR3 reads TGTGCCAGCAGCGGCACCAGGGGCGAGAAGACCCAGTACTTC.

The chain is built from TRBV25-1 and TRBJ2-5; TRBD1 is a possible D gene (6 bases). This CDR3 spans 15 amino acids. With 8 bases removed from V and 5 bases from J, the gap between germline ends came to 21 bases. Germline CDR1 MGHDK, CDR2 SYGVNS. CDR3 DNA sequence: TGTGCCAGCTCCTCGCCCAGGGGACATTCGGAGACCCAGTACTTC. This codes for CASSSPRGHSETQYF. The complete variable domain, with remaining parts taken from reference TRBV25-1 and TRBJ2-5, reads EADIYQTPRYLVIGTGKKITLECSQTMGHDKMYWYQQDPGMELHLIHYSYGVNSTEKGDLSSESTVSRIRTEHFPLTLESARPSHTSQYLCASSSPRGHSETQYFGPGTRLLVL.